A selection of T cell receptor beta chains follows, all from one sample in a study of blood T cell repertoires in COVID-19. Generated by immunoSEQ multiplex PCR, the TCRdb table keeps only in-frame clones and is missing some. The sample comprises 250,000 to 400,000 clones, roughly 86% of which are singletons, and roughly 5.2% rests with the top ten. The sample consisted of PBMCs or T cells enriched from blood (not recorded which). The receptor set was obtained from a woman between 25 and 40 years old who had recovered from COVID-19. Each CDR3 is given with its conserved first and last residue. Fields, in order: CDR3 protein, CDR3 DNA, J gene, V gene, D gene, clone size. A D gene is named only where the DNA matches it firmly. Size tells how often a clone was seen (once, few, many) or the class of an expanded clone, and some rows leave it out.

cdr3_aa: CASSAGGLGYTF
cdr3_nt: TGTGCCAGCAGTGCAGGGGGTCTTGGCTACACCTTC
j_call: TRBJ1-2
v_call: TRBV27
d_call: TRBD1
clone_size: .

cdr3_aa: CASSRSLEGTRTQYF
cdr3_nt: TGTGCCAGCAGCCGAAGCCTGGAGGGGACGCGGACCCAGTACTTC
j_call: TRBJ2-5
v_call: TRBV3-1/TRBV3-2
d_call: .
clone_size: .

cdr3_aa: CASSQVDRGTEAFF
cdr3_nt: TGTGCCAGCAGCCAAGTCGACAGGGGCACTGAAGCTTTCTTT
j_call: TRBJ1-1
v_call: TRBV3-1/TRBV3-2
d_call: TRBD1
clone_size: few

cdr3_aa: CASSWDRNTGELFF
cdr3_nt: TGCGCCAGCAGTTGGGACAGGAACACCGGGGAGCTGTTTTTT
j_call: TRBJ2-2
v_call: TRBV10-1
d_call: TRBD1
clone_size: .

cdr3_aa: CASSVGTGGQPQHF
cdr3_nt: TGTGCCAGCAGCGTCGGGACAGGGGGGCAGCCCCAGCATTTT
j_call: TRBJ1-5
v_call: TRBV9
d_call: TRBD1
clone_size: .

cdr3_aa: CASSPLSGGAGANVLTF
cdr3_nt: TGTGCCAGCTCACCTCTCAGCGGGGGGGCTGGGGCCAACGTCCTGACTTTC
j_call: TRBJ2-6
v_call: TRBV18
d_call: TRBD2
clone_size: .

cdr3_aa: CASSIPGESFF
cdr3_nt: TGTGCCAGCAGTATCCCGGGGGAATCTTTCTTT
j_call: TRBJ1-1
v_call: TRBV6-2/TRBV6-3
d_call: .
clone_size: .

cdr3_aa: CASEQFLSNQPQHF
cdr3_nt: TGTGCCAGCGAACAGTTTCTTTCAAATCAGCCCCAGCATTTT
j_call: TRBJ1-5
v_call: TRBV11-1
d_call: .
clone_size: .

cdr3_aa: CASSADRGLMNTEAFF
cdr3_nt: TGCGCCAGCAGCGCCGACAGGGGCCTCATGAACACTGAAGCTTTCTTT
j_call: TRBJ1-1
v_call: TRBV5-1
d_call: TRBD1
clone_size: .

cdr3_aa: CAWSFRGRMNTEAFF
cdr3_nt: TGTGCCTGGAGTTTTAGGGGGCGTATGAACACTGAAGCTTTCTTT
j_call: TRBJ1-1
v_call: TRBV30
d_call: TRBD1
clone_size: .

cdr3_aa: CASSEGRAAEAFF
cdr3_nt: TGTGCCAGCAGTGAGGGCAGGGCCGCTGAAGCTTTCTTT
j_call: TRBJ1-1
v_call: TRBV6-4
d_call: .
clone_size: .

cdr3_aa: CASSGDIYGYTF
cdr3_nt: TGTGCCAGCAGCGGAGATATCTATGGCTACACCTTC
j_call: TRBJ1-2
v_call: TRBV9
d_call: .
clone_size: .

cdr3_aa: CASSQDRTGGSPLHF
cdr3_nt: TGTGCCAGCAGCCAAGACCGGACAGGCGGTTCACCCCTCCACTTT
j_call: TRBJ1-6
v_call: TRBV3-1/TRBV3-2
d_call: TRBD1
clone_size: .

cdr3_aa: CASSELWEGNSGYTF
cdr3_nt: TGTGCCAGCAGTGAACTTTGGGAGGGGAATTCTGGCTACACCTTC
j_call: TRBJ1-2
v_call: TRBV2
d_call: .
clone_size: .

cdr3_aa: CASSLDIGARVGTDTQYF
cdr3_nt: TGCGCCAGCAGCTTGGACATAGGGGCGAGAGTGGGCACAGATACGCAGTATTTT
j_call: TRBJ2-3
v_call: TRBV5-1
d_call: .
clone_size: .

cdr3_aa: CASSQAGTVGLGAPLHF
cdr3_nt: TGCGCCAGCAGCCAAGCAGGGACAGTTGGCCTGGGGGCACCCCTCCACTTT
j_call: TRBJ1-6
v_call: TRBV4-1
d_call: TRBD1
clone_size: .

cdr3_aa: CASSLYPASSGAYNEQFF
cdr3_nt: TGTGCCAGCAGCTTATATCCAGCCTCTAGCGGGGCCTACAATGAGCAGTTCTTC
j_call: TRBJ2-1
v_call: TRBV7-2
d_call: TRBD2
clone_size: .

cdr3_aa: CASSYSGASSPLHF
cdr3_nt: TGTGCCAGCAGTTACTCAGGGGCCAGTTCACCCCTCCACTTT
j_call: TRBJ1-6
v_call: TRBV6-5
d_call: .
clone_size: .

cdr3_aa: CASTRQGTGNSPLHF
cdr3_nt: TGTGCCAGCACCAGACAGGGGACTGGTAATTCACCCCTCCACTTT
j_call: TRBJ1-6
v_call: TRBV6-5
d_call: TRBD1
clone_size: .

cdr3_aa: CASRDSRDGSGNTIYF
cdr3_nt: TGTGCCAGCAGGGACAGCCGGGACGGATCTGGAAACACCATATATTTT
j_call: TRBJ1-3
v_call: TRBV28
d_call: .
clone_size: .

cdr3_aa: CASSLSGGGTDTQYF
cdr3_nt: TGCGCCAGCAGCTTGAGCGGGGGAGGTACAGATACGCAGTATTTT
j_call: TRBJ2-3
v_call: TRBV5-1
d_call: TRBD2
clone_size: .

cdr3_aa: CASSSVYEQYF
cdr3_nt: TGTGCCAGCAGCTCGGTCTACGAGCAGTACTTC
j_call: TRBJ2-7
v_call: TRBV7-2
d_call: .
clone_size: .

cdr3_aa: CASRTKGRGTQYF
cdr3_nt: TGTGCCAGCCGGACGAAGGGGCGAGGGACCCAGTACTTC
j_call: TRBJ2-5
v_call: TRBV25-1
d_call: .
clone_size: once

cdr3_aa: CASSDRGAMNTEAFF
cdr3_nt: TGTGCCAGCAGTGATAGGGGTGCCATGAACACTGAAGCTTTCTTT
j_call: TRBJ1-1
v_call: TRBV6-1
d_call: .
clone_size: .

cdr3_aa: CASSRTGGQANEKLFF
cdr3_nt: TGTGCCAGCAGCAGAACAGGGGGCCAGGCTAATGAAAAACTGTTTTTT
j_call: TRBJ1-4
v_call: TRBV5-5
d_call: TRBD1
clone_size: .

cdr3_aa: CASSISGVSNQPQHF
cdr3_nt: TGCGCCAGCAGCATCTCGGGGGTTAGCAATCAGCCCCAGCATTTT
j_call: TRBJ1-5
v_call: TRBV5-1
d_call: .
clone_size: few

cdr3_aa: CASSFSGEKAFF
cdr3_nt: TGTGCCAGCAGTTTTTCGGGGGAGAAAGCTTTCTTT
j_call: TRBJ1-1
v_call: TRBV6-5
d_call: .
clone_size: .

cdr3_aa: CASSPYYGYTF
cdr3_nt: TGTGCCAGCAGTCCGTACTATGGCTACACCTTC
j_call: TRBJ1-2
v_call: TRBV6-4
d_call: .
clone_size: few

cdr3_aa: CASSQDRGGASNQPQHF
cdr3_nt: TGTGCCAGCAGCCAAGATCGAGGGGGGGCGTCGAATCAGCCCCAGCATTTT
j_call: TRBJ1-5
v_call: TRBV4-2
d_call: .
clone_size: .

cdr3_aa: CASTRWAGVTNEQFF
cdr3_nt: TGTGCCAGCACCAGATGGGCAGGGGTGACCAATGAGCAGTTCTTC
j_call: TRBJ2-1
v_call: TRBV2
d_call: .
clone_size: .

cdr3_aa: CASSQDLAGGKDTQYF
cdr3_nt: TGTGCCAGCAGCCAAGATCTAGCGGGGGGCAAAGATACGCAGTATTTT
j_call: TRBJ2-3
v_call: TRBV4-2
d_call: TRBD2
clone_size: .

cdr3_aa: CASSANEGADTQYF
cdr3_nt: TGTGCCAGCAGCGCGAATGAGGGGGCGGATACGCAGTATTTT
j_call: TRBJ2-3
v_call: TRBV5-4
d_call: TRBD1
clone_size: .

cdr3_aa: CAISESVVGLATQIGTDTQYF
cdr3_nt: TGTGCCATCAGTGAGTCAGTTGTAGGACTAGCGACGCAGATCGGCACAGATACGCAGTATTTT
j_call: TRBJ2-3
v_call: TRBV10-3
d_call: TRBD2
clone_size: once

cdr3_aa: CASSLTGLSNQPQHF
cdr3_nt: TGTGCCAGCAGCTTGACAGGCCTTAGCAATCAGCCCCAGCATTTT
j_call: TRBJ1-5
v_call: TRBV5-6
d_call: .
clone_size: .

cdr3_aa: CAISDLAGARPYNEQFF
cdr3_nt: TGTGCCATCAGTGACCTAGCGGGGGCCCGTCCATACAATGAGCAGTTCTTC
j_call: TRBJ2-1
v_call: TRBV10-3
d_call: TRBD2
clone_size: .

cdr3_aa: CASSSQGGHSPLHF
cdr3_nt: TGTGCCAGCAGCTCACAGGGAGGGCATTCACCCCTCCACTTT
j_call: TRBJ1-6
v_call: TRBV5-4
d_call: .
clone_size: .

cdr3_aa: CASSEFSGTSGYNEQFF
cdr3_nt: TGTGCCAGCTCAGAGTTTTCCGGGACTAGCGGTTACAATGAGCAGTTCTTC
j_call: TRBJ2-1
v_call: TRBV18
d_call: TRBD2
clone_size: .

cdr3_aa: CASSDQGGTYEQYF
cdr3_nt: TGTGCCAGCAGTGACCAGGGAGGGACCTACGAGCAGTACTTC
j_call: TRBJ2-7
v_call: TRBV2
d_call: TRBD2
clone_size: few

cdr3_aa: CASSAGLTTDTQYF
cdr3_nt: TGTGCCAGCAGTGCGGGACTCACCACAGATACGCAGTATTTT
j_call: TRBJ2-3
v_call: TRBV2
d_call: .
clone_size: few

cdr3_aa: CASSLGTAYEQYF
cdr3_nt: TGTGCCAGCAGCTTAGGGACAGCTTACGAGCAGTACTTC
j_call: TRBJ2-7
v_call: TRBV11-3
d_call: .
clone_size: .

cdr3_aa: CASIHRGKNTEAFF
cdr3_nt: TGTGCCAGCATCCACAGGGGAAAAAACACTGAAGCTTTCTTT
j_call: TRBJ1-1
v_call: TRBV6-5
d_call: TRBD1
clone_size: .

cdr3_aa: CASSQDWAQSTEAFF
cdr3_nt: TGCGCCAGCAGCCAAGATTGGGCCCAGAGCACTGAAGCTTTCTTT
j_call: TRBJ1-1
v_call: TRBV4-3
d_call: .
clone_size: .

cdr3_aa: CASSDTQGGTEAFF
cdr3_nt: TGTGCCAGCAGTGACACACAGGGGGGGACTGAAGCTTTCTTT
j_call: TRBJ1-1
v_call: TRBV6-1
d_call: TRBD1
clone_size: .

cdr3_aa: CASDRGDGSGNTIYF
cdr3_nt: TGTGCCAGCGACAGGGGAGACGGTTCTGGAAACACCATATATTTT
j_call: TRBJ1-3
v_call: TRBV19
d_call: TRBD1
clone_size: .

cdr3_aa: CASSLKGGSYNSPLHF
cdr3_nt: TGTGCCAGCAGCTTAAAGGGAGGCTCCTATAATTCACCCCTCCACTTT
j_call: TRBJ1-6
v_call: TRBV7-8
d_call: .
clone_size: few

cdr3_aa: CASSDGTRGAYEQYF
cdr3_nt: TGTGCCAGCAGCGATGGGACAAGAGGTGCCTACGAGCAGTACTTC
j_call: TRBJ2-7
v_call: TRBV5-4
d_call: .
clone_size: .

cdr3_aa: CASSYTAGAEAFF
cdr3_nt: TGTGCCAGCAGTTATACGGCAGGGGCCGAAGCTTTCTTT
j_call: TRBJ1-1
v_call: TRBV6-2/TRBV6-3
d_call: .
clone_size: .

cdr3_aa: CASSKPGGVYEQYF
cdr3_nt: TGTGCCAGCAGCAAACCGGGAGGGGTCTACGAGCAGTACTTC
j_call: TRBJ2-7
v_call: TRBV21-1
d_call: .
clone_size: once

cdr3_aa: CASSLTGPRETQYF
cdr3_nt: TGCGCCAGCAGCCTGACAGGGCCTAGGGAGACCCAGTACTTC
j_call: TRBJ2-5
v_call: TRBV4-1
d_call: TRBD1
clone_size: .

cdr3_aa: CAWSPGTGNTEAFF
cdr3_nt: TGTGCCTGGAGTCCCGGGACAGGTAACACTGAAGCTTTCTTT
j_call: TRBJ1-1
v_call: TRBV30
d_call: TRBD1
clone_size: .

cdr3_aa: CASSTGTSGTDTQYF
cdr3_nt: TGTGCCAGTAGTACCGGGACTAGCGGCACAGATACGCAGTATTTT
j_call: TRBJ2-3
v_call: TRBV19
d_call: TRBD2
clone_size: .

cdr3_aa: CASSQGGSATYEQYF
cdr3_nt: TGTGCCAGCAGCCAAGGCGGCAGTGCTACCTACGAGCAGTACTTC
j_call: TRBJ2-7
v_call: TRBV3-1/TRBV3-2
d_call: .
clone_size: .